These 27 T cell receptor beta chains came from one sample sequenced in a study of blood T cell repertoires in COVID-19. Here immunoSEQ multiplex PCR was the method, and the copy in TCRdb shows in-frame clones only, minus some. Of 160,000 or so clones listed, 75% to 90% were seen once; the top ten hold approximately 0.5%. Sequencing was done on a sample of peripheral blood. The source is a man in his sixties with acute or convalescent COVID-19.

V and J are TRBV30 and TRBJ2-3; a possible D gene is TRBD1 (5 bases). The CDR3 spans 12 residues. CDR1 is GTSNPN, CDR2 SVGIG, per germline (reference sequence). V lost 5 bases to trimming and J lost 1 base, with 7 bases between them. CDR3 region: CAWGAGTDTQYF. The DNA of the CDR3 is TGTGCCTGGGGGGCGGGCACAGATACGCAGTATTTT.

CDR3 sequence reads: CASSSSDRINEQFF. The CDR3 nucleotides read TGTGCCAGCAGCTCCTCGGACAGGATCAATGAGCAGTTCTTC. The genes are TRBV11-3 and TRBJ2-1, with 7 bases identical to TRBD1. With 4 bases clipped from V and 6 bases from J, the junction kept 6 bases outside the gene matches. This CDR3 contains 14 residues. Per the germline V gene, CDR1 is SGHNT and CDR2 is YENEEA.

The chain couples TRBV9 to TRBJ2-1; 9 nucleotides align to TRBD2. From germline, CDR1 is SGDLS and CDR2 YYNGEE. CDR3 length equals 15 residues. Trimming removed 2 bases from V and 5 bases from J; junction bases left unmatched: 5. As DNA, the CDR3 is TGTGCCAGCAGCGTCGGACTAGCGAGCCACAATGAGCAGTTCTTC. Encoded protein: CASSVGLASHNEQFF.

The CDR3 bases are TGTGCCAGCAGCAAGGGCAGGACTAAGCAGTATTTT. Protein: CASSKGRTKQYF. V usage is TRBV3-1 (or the pseudogene TRBV3-2) and J usage is TRBJ2-3, with D possibly being TRBD2 (6 bases). Trimming removed 5 bases from V and 11 bases from J, with 14 bases in between. The CDR3 loop spans 12 amino acids. CDR1 LGHDT and CDR2 YNNKEL come from the germline V gene (reference sequence).

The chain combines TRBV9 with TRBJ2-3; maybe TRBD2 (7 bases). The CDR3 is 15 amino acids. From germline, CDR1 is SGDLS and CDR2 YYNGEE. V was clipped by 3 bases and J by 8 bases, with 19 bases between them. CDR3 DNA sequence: TGTGCCAGCAGCGGAGGAGGGGGGGCCGCCGGTACGCAGTATTTT. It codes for CASSGGGGAAGTQYF.

CDR3 protein: CASSPVTSGRESSYNEQFF. The CDR3 DNA is TGTGCCAGCAGCCCGGTGACTAGCGGGAGGGAGAGCTCCTACAATGAGCAGTTCTTC. The chain employs TRBV5-4 and TRBJ2-1, with 14 bases matching TRBD2. Germline CDR1 and CDR2: SGHNT and YYREEE (reference sequence). The CDR3 sequence is 19 residues long. The junction had 9 bases not matched to a gene; V was cut back by 4 bases and J by 0 bases.

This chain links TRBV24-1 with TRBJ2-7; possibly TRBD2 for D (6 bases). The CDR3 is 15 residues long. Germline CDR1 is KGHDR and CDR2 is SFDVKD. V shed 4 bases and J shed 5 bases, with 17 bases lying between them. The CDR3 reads CATSEAGIRGNEQYF. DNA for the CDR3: TGTGCCACCAGTGAGGCTGGGATCCGGGGGAACGAGCAGTACTTC.

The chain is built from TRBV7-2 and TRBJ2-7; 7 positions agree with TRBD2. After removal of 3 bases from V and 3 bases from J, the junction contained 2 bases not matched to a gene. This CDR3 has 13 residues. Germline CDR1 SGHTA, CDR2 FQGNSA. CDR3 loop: CASSFQRGYEQYF. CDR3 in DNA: TGTGCCAGCAGCTTCCAGCGGGGCTACGAGCAGTACTTC. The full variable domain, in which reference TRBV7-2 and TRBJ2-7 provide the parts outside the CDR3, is GAGVSQSPSNKVTEKGKDVELRCDPISGHTALYWYRQSLGQGLEFLIYFQGNSAPDKSGLPSDRFSAERTGGSVSTLTIQRTQQEDSAVYLCASSFQRGYEQYFGPGTRLTVT.

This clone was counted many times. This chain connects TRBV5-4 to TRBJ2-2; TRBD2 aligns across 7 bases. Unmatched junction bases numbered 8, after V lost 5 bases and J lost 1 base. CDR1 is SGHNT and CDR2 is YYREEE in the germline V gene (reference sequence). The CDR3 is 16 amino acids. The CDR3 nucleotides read TGTGCCAGCAGGGGCGGGGGACCGGGGAACACCGGGGAGCTGTTTTTT. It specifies CASRGGGPGNTGELFF.

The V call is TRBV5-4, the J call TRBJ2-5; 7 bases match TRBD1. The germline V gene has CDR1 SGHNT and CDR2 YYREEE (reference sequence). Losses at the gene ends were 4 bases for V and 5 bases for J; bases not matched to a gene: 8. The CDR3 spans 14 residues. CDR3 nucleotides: TGTGCCAGCAGCCCTTCGACAGGGTCGGAGACCCAGTACTTC. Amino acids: CASSPSTGSETQYF. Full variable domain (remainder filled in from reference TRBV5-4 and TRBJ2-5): ETGVTQSPTHLIKTRGQQVTLRCSSQSGHNTVSWYQQALGQGPQFIFQYYREEENGRGNFPPRFSGLQFPNYSSELNVNALELDDSALYLCASSPSTGSETQYFGPGTRLLVL.

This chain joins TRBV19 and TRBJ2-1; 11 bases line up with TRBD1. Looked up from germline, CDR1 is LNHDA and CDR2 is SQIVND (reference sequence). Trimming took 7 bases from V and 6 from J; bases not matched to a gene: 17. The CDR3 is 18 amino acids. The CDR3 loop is CASKFGQGAFRGSNEQFF. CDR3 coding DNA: TGTGCCAGTAAATTTGGACAGGGGGCGTTTCGTGGTAGCAATGAGCAGTTCTTC.

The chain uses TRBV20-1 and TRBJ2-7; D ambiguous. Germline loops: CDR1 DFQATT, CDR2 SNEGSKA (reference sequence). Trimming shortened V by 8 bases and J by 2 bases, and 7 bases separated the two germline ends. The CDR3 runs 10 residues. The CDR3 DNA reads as TGCAGTCCAGATGCCTACGAGCAGTACTTC. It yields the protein CSPDAYEQYF.

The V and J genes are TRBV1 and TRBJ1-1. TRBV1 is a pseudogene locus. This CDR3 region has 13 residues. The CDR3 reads CTSSPPEDTEAFF. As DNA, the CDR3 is TGCACCAGCAGCCCCCCCGAGGACACTGAAGCTTTCTTT.

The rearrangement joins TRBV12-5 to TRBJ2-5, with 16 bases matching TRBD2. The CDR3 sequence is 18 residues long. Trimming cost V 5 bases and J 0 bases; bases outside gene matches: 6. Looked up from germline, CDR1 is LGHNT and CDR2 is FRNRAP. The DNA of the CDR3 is TGTGCTAGTGGTCCCCCGGGACTAGCGGGGGGGAACCAAGAGACCCAGTACTTC. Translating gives CASGPPGLAGGNQETQYF. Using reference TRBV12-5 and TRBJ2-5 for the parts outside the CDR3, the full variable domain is DARVTQTPRHKVTEMGQEVTMRCQPILGHNTVFWYRQTMMQGLELLAYFRNRAPLDDSGMPKDRFSAEMPDATLATLKIQPSEPRDSAVYFCASGPPGLAGGNQETQYFGPGTRLLVL.

This CDR3 reads CASRLAGGDTQYF. In DNA, the CDR3 is TGTGCCAGCAGACTAGCGGGGGGGGATACGCAGTATTTT. The chain carries TRBV6-5 and TRBJ2-3; 13 bases are shared with TRBD2. Germline V CDR1 and CDR2: MNHEY, SVGAGI. The ends lost 6 bases at V and 6 bases at J; junction bases unmatched: 0. The CDR3 runs to 13 residues.

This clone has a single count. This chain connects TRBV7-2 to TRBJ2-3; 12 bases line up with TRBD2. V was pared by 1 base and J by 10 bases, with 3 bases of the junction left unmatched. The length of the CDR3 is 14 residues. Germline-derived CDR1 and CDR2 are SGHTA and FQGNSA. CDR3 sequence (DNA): TGTGCCAGCAGCTTAGGACTAGCGGGAGACGCGCAGTATTTT. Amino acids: CASSLGLAGDAQYF.

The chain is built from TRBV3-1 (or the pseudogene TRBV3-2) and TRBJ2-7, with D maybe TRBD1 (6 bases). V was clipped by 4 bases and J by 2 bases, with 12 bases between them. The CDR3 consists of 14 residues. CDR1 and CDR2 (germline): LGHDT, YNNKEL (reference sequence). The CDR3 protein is CASSPVQGTYEQYF. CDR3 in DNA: TGTGCCAGCAGCCCGGTACAGGGTACCTACGAGCAGTACTTC.

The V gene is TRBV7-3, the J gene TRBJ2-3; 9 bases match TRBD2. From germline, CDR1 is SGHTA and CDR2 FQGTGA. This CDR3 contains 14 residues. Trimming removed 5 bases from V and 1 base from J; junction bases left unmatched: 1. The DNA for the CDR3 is TGTGCCAGCAGCCCTAGCGGGGGCACAGATACGCAGTATTTT. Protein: CASSPSGGTDTQYF.

CDR3: CASGRTGGNQPQHF. CDR3 nucleotides: TGTGCCAGCGGACGTACAGGTGGAAATCAGCCCCAGCATTTT. The chain combines TRBV6-5 with TRBJ1-5; maybe TRBD1 (5 bases). From germline, CDR1 is MNHEY and CDR2 SVGAGI. This CDR3 is built from 14 residues. The V end lost 8 bases, the J end lost 4 bases, and 15 bases lay between the germline ends.

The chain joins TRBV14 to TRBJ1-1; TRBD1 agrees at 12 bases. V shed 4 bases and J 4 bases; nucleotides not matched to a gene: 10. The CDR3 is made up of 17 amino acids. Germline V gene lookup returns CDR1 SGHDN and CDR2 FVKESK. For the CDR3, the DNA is TGTGCCAGCAGCCCCGGGACAGGGGGCTTGTTTGGCACTGAAGCTTTCTTT. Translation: CASSPGTGGLFGTEAFF.

CDR3 loop: CASSLVEGVEAFF. The DNA for the CDR3 is TGTGCCAGCAGCTTAGTCGAGGGGGTCGAAGCTTTCTTT. This rearrangement joins TRBV7-9 to TRBJ1-1; D perhaps matches TRBD1 (6 bases). The CDR3 spans 13 residues. In germline, CDR1 is SEHNR, CDR2 FQNEAQ (reference sequence). V shed 1 base and J shed 8 bases, with 11 bases lying between them.

CDR3 protein: CASSPSDLYNEQFF. CDR3 nucleotide sequence: TGTGCCAGCAGCCCAAGCGACCTCTACAATGAGCAGTTCTTC. The chain recombines TRBV7-2 with TRBJ2-1; no firm D call. CDR3 size: 14 residues. V was cut by 5 bases and J by 3 bases, with 11 bases left in between. CDR1 SGHTA and CDR2 FQGNSA come from the germline V gene.

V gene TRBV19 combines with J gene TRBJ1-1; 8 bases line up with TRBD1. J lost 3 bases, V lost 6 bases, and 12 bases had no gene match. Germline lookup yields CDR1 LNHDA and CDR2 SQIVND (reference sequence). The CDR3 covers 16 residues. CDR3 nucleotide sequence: TGTGCCAGTAGCTCCCGACGACAGGGGATTTACACTGAAGCTTTCTTT. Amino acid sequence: CASSSRRQGIYTEAFF.

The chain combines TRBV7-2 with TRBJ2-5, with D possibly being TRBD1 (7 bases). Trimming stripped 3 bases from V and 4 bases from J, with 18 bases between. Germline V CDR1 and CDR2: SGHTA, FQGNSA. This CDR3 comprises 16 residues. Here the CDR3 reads CASSFGQGGSLETQYF. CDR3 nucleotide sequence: TGTGCCAGCAGCTTTGGCCAGGGGGGTTCGCTAGAGACCCAGTACTTC.

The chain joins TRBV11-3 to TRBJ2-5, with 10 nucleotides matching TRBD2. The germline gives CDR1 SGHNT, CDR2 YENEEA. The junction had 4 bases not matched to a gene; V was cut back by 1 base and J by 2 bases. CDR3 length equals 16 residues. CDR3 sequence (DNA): TGTGCCAGCAGCTTAGGAGCGGGAGGGCCGCAAGAGACCCAGTACTTC. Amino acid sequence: CASSLGAGGPQETQYF.

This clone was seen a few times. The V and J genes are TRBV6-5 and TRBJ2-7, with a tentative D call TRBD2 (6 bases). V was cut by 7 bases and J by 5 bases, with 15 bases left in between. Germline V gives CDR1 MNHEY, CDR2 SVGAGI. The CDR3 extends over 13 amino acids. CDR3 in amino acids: CASKFSGENEQYF. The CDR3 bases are TGTGCCAGCAAGTTTAGCGGTGAAAACGAGCAGTACTTC.

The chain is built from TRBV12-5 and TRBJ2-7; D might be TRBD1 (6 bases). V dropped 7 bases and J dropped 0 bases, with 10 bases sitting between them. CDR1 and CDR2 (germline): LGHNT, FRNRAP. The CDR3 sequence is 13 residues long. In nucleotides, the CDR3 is TGTGCTAGTGCCTCAGGGGCCTCCTACGAGCAGTACTTC. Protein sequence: CASASGASYEQYF.